This entry lists 32 T cell receptor beta chains sequenced from one sample in a study of technical replicates of blood from a few donors. TCRdb's copy holds only in-frame clones and misses some; the assay was immunoSEQ multiplex PCR. The sample consists of about 82,000 clones, roughly 93% of them appearing once. Sample: T cells isolated from PBMCs. The source is a human donor in good health.

This clone was found once. The V call is TRBV6-5, the J call TRBJ1-2, with D possibly matching TRBD1 (5 bases). CDR3 size: 13 residues. Germline assignment: CDR1 MNHEY and CDR2 SVGAGI. Trimming left V 5 bases short and J 7 bases short, with 14 bases between. Here the CDR3 DNA reads TGTGCCAGCAGTCCGACCTCCGGGGGTGGCTACACCTTC. Protein sequence: CASSPTSGGGYTF.

This chain joins TRBV19 and TRBJ1-1; 9 positions match TRBD1. The V and J ends lost 5 bases and 3 bases, in that order; junction bases with no gene match: 4. The germline V gene encodes CDR1 LNHDA and CDR2 SQIVND (reference sequence). The CDR3 runs to 14 residues. The CDR3 bases are TGTGCCAGTAGTCTCCGGGACAGGGACACTGAAGCTTTCTTT. Protein product: CASSLRDRDTEAFF.

The CDR3 reads CASSITPLAGNTGELFF. CDR3 nucleotide sequence: TGTGCCAGTAGTATAACCCCCCTAGCGGGAAACACCGGGGAGCTGTTTTTT. The J gene is TRBJ2-2, the V gene TRBV19; 9 bases fit TRBD2. With 2 bases clipped from V and 2 bases from J, the junction kept 6 bases outside the gene matches. The CDR3 consists of 17 residues. Looked up from germline, CDR1 is LNHDA and CDR2 is SQIVND (reference sequence). Combining the CDR3 with reference TRBV19 and TRBJ2-2 gives the whole variable domain DGGITQSPKYLFRKEGQNVTLSCEQNLNHDAMYWYRQDPGQGLRLIYYSQIVNDFQKGDIAEGYSVSREKKESFPLTVTSAQKNPTAFYLCASSITPLAGNTGELFFGEGSRLTVL.

This rearrangement joins TRBV19 to TRBJ2-7, with 10 bases lining up with TRBD2. The CDR3 spans 15 residues. The germline CDR1 and CDR2 sequences are LNHDA and SQIVND (reference sequence). V trimming: 5 bases; J trimming: 2 bases; junction bases outside the gene matches: 6. The CDR3 reads CASSASGRATYEQYF. The CDR3 DNA reads TGTGCCAGTAGTGCCAGCGGGAGGGCCACCTACGAGCAGTACTTC.

This rearrangement joins TRBV4-1 to TRBJ2-1, with D possibly being TRBD1 (5 bases). V lost 1 base to trimming and J lost 1 base, with 8 bases between them. The germline V gene has CDR1 MGHRA and CDR2 YSYEKL. CDR3 size: 15 residues. The CDR3 sequence is CASSQGAGSYNEQFF. CDR3 in DNA: TGCGCCAGCAGCCAAGGCGCAGGGTCCTACAATGAGCAGTTCTTC.

J is TRBJ2-1 and V is TRBV11-3; D gene ambiguous. Trimming took off 4 bases at V and 0 bases at J, with 13 bases between the two ends. CDR1 and CDR2 from the germline V gene are SGHNT and YENEEA. This CDR3 contains 16 residues. Here the CDR3 DNA reads TGTGCCAGCAGCTCCTTCTCGGTGATCTCCTACAATGAGCAGTTCTTC. Amino acids: CASSSFSVISYNEQFF.

The V gene is TRBV9, the J gene TRBJ1-1; D possibly corresponds to TRBD1 (6 bases). CDR1 SGDLS and CDR2 YYNGEE come from the germline V gene. V was cut by 4 bases and J by 12 bases, with 22 bases left in between. This CDR3 has 14 amino acids. CDR3 coding DNA: TGTGCCAGCAGCCCTCAAGGGACGAACAGGGAGCCTTTCTTT. Translated, it gives CASSPQGTNREPFF. Supplemented by reference TRBV9 and TRBJ1-1, the full variable domain reads DSGVTQTPKHLITATGQRVTLRCSPRSGDLSVYWYQQSLDQGLQFLIQYYNGEERAKGNILERFSAQQFPDLHSELNLSSLELGDSALYFCASSPQGTNREPFFGQGTRLTVV.

This clone was detected only once. V is TRBV6-1 and J is TRBJ1-2; D is perhaps TRBD1 (5 bases). This CDR3 is 14 amino acids long. V lost 6 bases, J lost 4 bases, and 15 bases lay in between. Germline assignment: CDR1 MNHNS and CDR2 SASEGT. The CDR3 DNA is TGTGCCAGCAGCCAAGACCTACAGGCCTATGGCTACACCTTC. Its translation: CASSQDLQAYGYTF.

The chain uses TRBV19 and TRBJ1-2; possibly TRBD1 for D (5 bases). CDR3 length: 13 amino acids. Trimming removed 6 bases at V and 10 bases at J, with 18 bases between. Germline CDR1 LNHDA, CDR2 SQIVND (reference sequence). CDR3 sequence reads: CASSHQGDLYYTF. The CDR3 DNA reads TGTGCCAGTAGCCACCAAGGGGATTTATACTACACCTTC.

This chain links TRBV9 with TRBJ1-2; tentatively, D is TRBD1 (5 bases). The V gene's germline CDR1 is SGDLS and CDR2 YYNGEE. This CDR3 contains 14 residues. Trimming took 3 bases from V and 0 from J, leaving 9 bases between them. CDR3 sequence (DNA): TGTGCCAGCAGCGGTCAGGGTTCTAACTATGGCTACACCTTC. It specifies CASSGQGSNYGYTF.

J is TRBJ2-7 and V is TRBV2; tentative D call: TRBD1 (5 bases). The CDR3 runs to 14 residues. Trimming pared 8 bases from V and 2 bases from J, leaving 16 bases between. Looked up from germline, CDR1 is SNHLY and CDR2 is FYNNEI. Here the CDR3 reads CASQGALTAYEQYF. The CDR3 coding sequence is TGTGCCAGCCAAGGGGCTTTAACGGCCTACGAGCAGTACTTC.

The V gene is TRBV6-5, the J gene TRBJ2-3; 8 bases map to TRBD1. J was trimmed by 4 bases and V by 8 bases; bases with no gene match: 8. This CDR3 is 14 amino acids long. Germline loops: CDR1 MNHEY, CDR2 SVGAGI. The CDR3, as DNA: TGTGCCAGCGGCGTGACAGGGGAGGCAGATACGCAGTATTTT. Translating gives CASGVTGEADTQYF.

The table lists this clone with a count of one. The rearrangement joins TRBV6-6 to TRBJ1-2, with 11 bases lining up with TRBD1. CDR1 and CDR2 (germline): MNHNY, SVGAGI (reference sequence). This CDR3 has 15 amino acids. Unmatched junction bases numbered 7, after V lost 6 bases and J lost 4 bases. The CDR3 here is CASSSPGQGAYGYTF. CDR3 nucleotides: TGTGCCAGCAGCTCTCCCGGACAGGGGGCCTATGGCTACACCTTC.

This sequence joins TRBV27 and TRBJ2-3; 8 bases agree with TRBD2. Trimming removed 1 base from V and 6 bases from J; junction bases left unmatched: 6. The CDR3 covers 15 residues. CDR1 is MNHEY, CDR2 SMNVEV, per germline (reference sequence). CDR3 loop: CASSLFGRAADTQYF. CDR3 DNA sequence: TGTGCCAGCAGTTTATTCGGGAGGGCCGCGGATACGCAGTATTTT.

V is TRBV11-2 and J is TRBJ2-1, with TRBD2 matching over 11 bases. The CDR3 has 18 residues. V trimming: 2 bases; J trimming: 5 bases; junction bases outside the gene matches: 11. Looked up from germline, CDR1 is SGHAT and CDR2 is FQNNGV. The CDR3: CASSLSHIAGGPHNEQFF. DNA of the CDR3: TGTGCCAGCAGCTTATCCCATATAGCGGGAGGGCCCCACAATGAGCAGTTCTTC. Drawing the rest from reference TRBV11-2 and TRBJ2-1, the complete variable domain is EAGVAQSPRYKIIEKRQSVAFWCNPISGHATLYWYQQILGQGPKLLIQFQNNGVVDDSQLPKDRFSAERLKGVDSTLKIQPAKLEDSAVYLCASSLSHIAGGPHNEQFFGPGTRLTVL.

This sequence joins TRBV28 and TRBJ2-7; maybe TRBD2 (5 bases). Trimming removed 7 bases from V and 4 bases from J, with 14 bases in between. This CDR3 is 13 amino acids long. Germline loops: CDR1 MDHEN, CDR2 SYDVKM. CDR3 residues: CASMDGAGYEQYF. The CDR3, as DNA: TGTGCCAGCATGGACGGCGCGGGTTACGAGCAGTACTTC.

CDR3 bases: TGTGCCAGCAGCCAAGAAAGGGGGCAGGGCTACACCTTC. It yields the protein CASSQERGQGYTF. The chain combines TRBV4-2 with TRBJ1-2; 7 bases align to TRBD1. The germline V gene encodes CDR1 LGHNA and CDR2 YNFKEQ. After removal of 0 bases from V and 8 bases from J, the junction contained 3 bases not matched to a gene. The CDR3 has 13 amino acids.

The chain uses TRBV29-1 and TRBJ2-7; D may be TRBD1 (6 bases). The V gene lost 5 bases and the J gene lost 6 bases, with 8 bases spanning the gap. The germline CDR1 and CDR2 sequences are SQVTM and ANQGSEA. This CDR3 contains 10 residues. Written as DNA, the CDR3 is TGCAGCGTTCAGGACAGCGAGCAGTACTTC. Its translation: CSVQDSEQYF.

This chain uses TRBV27 with TRBJ1-2; possible D gene TRBD1, 6 bases. The length of the CDR3 is 14 residues. CDR1 and CDR2 (germline): MNHEY, SMNVEV (reference sequence). With 3 bases removed from V and 2 bases from J, the gap between germline ends came to 10 bases. Written as DNA, the CDR3 is TGTGCCAGCAGTTTGCAGGGGCTGAACTATGGCTACACCTTC. It is translated as CASSLQGLNYGYTF.

J is TRBJ2-1 and V is TRBV6-6, with a weak D call TRBD1 (5 bases). The germline V gene has CDR1 MNHNY and CDR2 SVGAGI (reference sequence). The CDR3 covers 15 residues. Trimming cost V 3 bases and J 5 bases, with 14 bases left between them. CDR3 residues: CASSYPGQFHNEQFF. The CDR3 DNA reads as TGTGCCAGCAGTTATCCCGGACAATTCCACAATGAGCAGTTCTTC.

V and J are TRBV6-6 and TRBJ2-3; D is possibly TRBD2 (6 bases). Germline V lookup: CDR1 MNHNY, CDR2 SVGAGI (reference sequence). The CDR3 runs 14 residues. The V end lost 5 bases, the J end lost 3 bases, and 12 bases lay between the germline ends. CDR3 DNA: TGTGCCAGCAGTCCGGGACTCCTTACAGATACGCAGTATTTT. This gives the protein CASSPGLLTDTQYF.

The rearrangement joins TRBV30 to TRBJ1-5; tentatively, D is TRBD1 (6 bases). Germline V gives CDR1 GTSNPN, CDR2 SVGIG (reference sequence). V lost 5 bases, J lost 5 bases, and 13 bases lay in between. CDR3 length: 13 residues. For the CDR3, the DNA is TGTGCCTGGGCTACAGGGAAGGATCAGCCCCAGCATTTT. It translates to CAWATGKDQPQHF.

The J gene is TRBJ1-2, the V gene TRBV11-3; D is unresolved. With 5 bases removed from V and 7 bases from J, the gap between germline ends came to 14 bases. Germline CDR1 reads SGHNT; CDR2 reads YENEEA. CDR3 length: 13 amino acids. CDR3 sequence (DNA): TGTGCCAGCAGCCCGACTGAGGTTACTGGCTACACCTTC. It encodes CASSPTEVTGYTF. Full variable domain (outside the CDR3, taken from reference TRBV11-3 and TRBJ1-2): EAGVVQSPRYKIIEKKQPVAFWCNPISGHNTLYWYLQNLGQGPELLIRYENEEAVDDSQLPKDRFSAERLKGVDSTLKIQPAELGDSAVYLCASSPTEVTGYTFGSGTRLTVV.

The chain links TRBV6-5 to TRBJ2-3; 11 positions agree with TRBD1. After removal of 5 bases from V and 6 bases from J, the junction contained 7 bases not matched to a gene. Germline lookup yields CDR1 MNHEY and CDR2 SVGAGI. This CDR3 has 15 amino acids. This CDR3 is CASSQGQGAVDTQYF. The DNA for the CDR3 is TGTGCCAGCAGTCAAGGACAGGGGGCGGTTGATACGCAGTATTTT.

The V call is TRBV2, the J call TRBJ1-2; unclear D gene. The V and J ends lost 9 bases and 0 bases respectively, with 11 bases between them. The CDR3 has 13 residues. CDR1 and CDR2 (germline): SNHLY, FYNNEI. The CDR3 bases are TGTGCCAGAGCCTTAACTGCTAACTATGGCTACACCTTC. Protein: CARALTANYGYTF.

The genes are TRBV18 and TRBJ1-5; D is possibly TRBD1 (5 bases). Germline loops: CDR1 KGHSH, CDR2 LQKENI. This CDR3 region has 14 residues. The V end lost 3 bases, the J end lost 6 bases, and 12 bases lay between the germline ends. The CDR3, as DNA: TGTGCCAGCTCACCGATGGAGGGGACTCAGCCCCAGCATTTT. Protein: CASSPMEGTQPQHF.

The rearrangement joins TRBV28 to TRBJ2-5; perhaps TRBD1 as D (6 bases). The V and J ends lost 2 bases and 6 bases respectively, with 10 bases between them. Germline CDR1 is MDHEN and CDR2 is SYDVKM. This CDR3 spans 13 amino acids. CDR3 DNA: TGTGCCAGCAGTTTAGGCAGGGGTCAGACCCAGTACTTC. Protein sequence: CASSLGRGQTQYF.

This sequence joins TRBV5-6 and TRBJ2-1; TRBD2 matches 15 bases. Germline CDR1 is SGHDT and CDR2 is YYEEEE. Trimming took 0 bases from V and 9 from J; bases not matched to a gene: 7. The CDR3 loop spans 17 amino acids. The CDR3 loop is CASSLVPGLAGGVEQFF. The CDR3 DNA sequence: TGTGCCAGCAGCTTGGTCCCGGGACTAGCGGGAGGAGTTGAGCAGTTCTTC.

The genes are TRBV27 and TRBJ2-1; D is unresolved. The CDR3 has 13 amino acids. The V and J ends lost 3 bases and 3 bases respectively, with 6 bases between them. The germline V gene has CDR1 MNHEY and CDR2 SMNVEV (reference sequence). DNA for the CDR3: TGTGCCAGCAGTTTCAGATACTACAATGAGCAGTTCTTC. Translation: CASSFRYYNEQFF.

The chain joins TRBV27 to TRBJ2-1, with 9 bases aligning to TRBD2. The CDR3 is 16 amino acids. The V gene's germline CDR1 is MNHEY and CDR2 SMNVEV (reference sequence). The V gene end was trimmed by 5 bases and the J gene end by 0 bases; junction bases not matched to a gene: 5. The CDR3 sequence: CASSQPAGGSYNEQFF. Here the CDR3 DNA reads TGTGCCAGCAGTCAACCAGCGGGAGGCTCCTACAATGAGCAGTTCTTC.

This chain connects TRBV6-5 to TRBJ1-5, with 10 bases identical to TRBD1. The germline V gene encodes CDR1 MNHEY and CDR2 SVGAGI. V trimming: 4 bases; J trimming: 1 base; junction bases outside the gene matches: 1. The CDR3 runs 15 residues. The chain's CDR3 is CASSWGQGSNQPQHF. The CDR3 region has the DNA TGTGCCAGCAGTTGGGGACAGGGGAGCAATCAGCCCCAGCATTTT.

The genes are TRBV10-3 and TRBJ1-1; 7 bases fit TRBD1. CDR1 is ENHRY, CDR2 SYGVKD, per germline. V was clipped by 3 bases and J by 1 base; unmatched bases: 5. The CDR3 loop spans 15 amino acids. The DNA of the CDR3 is TGTGCCATCAGTGATACCGGGACAGCGAACACTGAAGCTTTCTTT. Protein: CAISDTGTANTEAFF.